This TCR beta chain was captured in a study of a mutant IDH1 vaccine in newly diagnosed glioma (dated by TCRdb to 2020 to 2023). Context from the whole study: Eight vaccinations were administered to patients in weeks 1, 3, 5, 7, 11, 15, 19 and 23, corresponding to visits V03 through V10. Vaccination started 4-6 weeks after radiotherapy alone, or was given together with temozolomide cycles in the groups whose treatment included chemotherapy. The roughly 33 treated patients were approximately 62% male and roughly 40% female, with a mean age of about 38 years. Before enrollment, most patients had been given radiochemotherapy with temozolomide as standard therapy, while the rest had received either radiotherapy alone or temozolomide alone. Peripheral blood was drawn at six visits: V03 (baseline), V05, V07, V10, V12 and V13. Longitudinal TCRB deep sequencing was done for 25 to 30 treated patients, wherever samples were available for exploratory analyses. General findings and caveats noted by the study authors: The authors stated that sample limitations prevented analyses of patient blood samples from being reproduced. Changes in the top peripheral T cell clonotypes picked up by TCRB sequencing did not appear to be linked to pseudoprogression. Vaccine-induced immune responses across multiple MHC alleles were detected in 93.3% of patients. Selection of PBMC samples for TCRB deep sequencing was based on availability.

This clone was counted a single time. It lacks a known antigen. Per-nucleotide qualities are absent, and no much larger clonotype sits a single base away. Library preparation used the immunoSEQ multiplex PCR assay. Rearranged TCR beta chain sequences were amplified with the hsTCRB Kit following the manufacturer's protocol. Sequencing of TCRB libraries was carried out on an Illumina MiSeq. The study's own analysis went as follows. Demultiplexing, trimming and gene mapping were performed with the kit vendor's proprietary platform. The clones in this table, taken by TCRdb from immuneACCESS, are in-frame only. Not every clone is retained; where verified, under half of the shortfall comes from an unresolved V gene, and the cause of the rest is unknown. D and trimming come from the DNA, and the V and J calls and clone size come from that table. This sample has nearly 55,000 clones in its table, and approximately 81% of those were observed once. Approximately 3.6% of the sample is taken by the ten largest.

Reading from cysteine to phenylalanine, the CDR3 counts 19 amino acids. The retained sequence is limited to the CDR3, 57 bases, with the frame set at the first base. CDR1 and CDR2 are drawn from the germline V gene (reference sequence): GTSNPN, SVGIG. Trimming takes 3 bases off V and 0 bases off J; junction bases not matched to a gene: 14. Taken with the paper, the label for time point translates to: week 5, during vaccination. A 20-mer mutant IDH1 peptide at 300 micrograms in Montanide made up each vaccine dose, which was injected subcutaneously together with topical imiquimod. Donors had newly diagnosed WHO grade 3 or 4 IDH1-mutant astrocytomas with loss of nuclear ATRX. The samples were drawn from NOA16, a multicentre, single-arm, open-label phase I trial in Germany that tested a mutant IDH1 peptide vaccine in humans for the first time. Genomic DNA for TCRB sequencing was extracted from EDTA blood using the DNeasy Blood and Tissue Kit.

The sample in question was PBMCs, obtained from a glioma patient whose treatment included an IDH1 peptide vaccine. This receptor chain uses TRBV30 and TRBJ2-1; TRBD2 agrees with 10 junctional bases. This sequence originates from a man aged 30 to 45 with glioma. The CDR3 corresponds to CAWSGKLAGTPSSYNEQFF. The nucleotide sequence reads as follows: TGTGCCTGGAGCGGAAAACTAGCGGGGACGCCGAGCTCCTACAATGAGCAGTTCTTC.